The T cell receptor delta chain under discussion was sequenced for a study of Vδ1+ human thymocytes. CDR1 and CDR2 (germline): TSWWSYY, QGS. V shed 2 bases and J shed 0 bases, with 22 bases lying between them. This CDR3 has 19 amino acids. Alphabeta T cells were depleted, then CD3+ Vdelta1+ Vdelta2- thymocytes were FACS-sorted. Purity of the sorted Vdelta1+ thymocytes ranged from 98% to 99.6%. Extracted RNA was reverse transcribed into cDNA. The CDR3 regions were amplified by multiplex PCR from V-gene primers to a constant-region primer. TCRdb re-processed the multiplex PCR reads using CATT. The top ten clones hold approximately 0.4% of a sample with about 50,000 delta-chain clones, more than 12% of them seen once. Study-level findings and limits: Despite high sort purity, about 20% of thymic T cell receptor delta sequences were Vdelta2. Thymic TRG and TRD repertoires appeared highly polyclonal, with Gaussian CDR3 length distributions.

A remark on this clone: The antigen is undetermined.

Sequencing was performed on Vdelta1+ gamma-delta thymocytes from the thymus. Subset described: FACS-sorted CD3+ TCRalphabeta- TCRVdelta1+ TCRVdelta2- thymocytes. The TCR originated in a girl under three years old who had congenital heart surgery. The genes are TRDV1 and TRDJ1, with TRDD2 as a possible D gene (5 bases). CDR3 loop: CALGESSHPLAGYTDKLIF. CDR3 bases: TGTGCTCTTGGGGAATCTTCCCACCCCTTGGCGGGCTACACCGATAAACTCATCTTT.